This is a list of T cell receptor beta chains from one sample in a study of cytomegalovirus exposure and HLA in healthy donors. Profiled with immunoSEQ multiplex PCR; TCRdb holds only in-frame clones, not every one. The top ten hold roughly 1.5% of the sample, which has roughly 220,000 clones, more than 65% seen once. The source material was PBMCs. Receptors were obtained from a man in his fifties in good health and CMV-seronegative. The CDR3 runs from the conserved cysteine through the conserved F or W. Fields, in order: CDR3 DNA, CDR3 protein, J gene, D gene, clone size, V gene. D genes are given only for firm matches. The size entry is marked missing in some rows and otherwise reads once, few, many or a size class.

cdr3_nt: TGTGCCAGCTCACTCGAGGGGGCTCAGCCCCAGCATTTT
cdr3_aa: CASSLEGAQPQHF
j_call: TRBJ1-5
d_call: TRBD1
clone_size: .
v_call: TRBV18

cdr3_nt: TGTGCCAGCAGTTTAAACCGGGTTGAAGCTTTCTTT
cdr3_aa: CASSLNRVEAFF
j_call: TRBJ1-1
d_call: .
clone_size: .
v_call: TRBV27

cdr3_nt: TGCGCCAGCAGTCAGGGCCGGAGCTCTGGAAACACCATATATTTT
cdr3_aa: CASSQGRSSGNTIYF
j_call: TRBJ1-3
d_call: .
clone_size: .
v_call: TRBV5-1

cdr3_nt: TGCGCCAGCAGCCAAGATCCAACTAGCGGGAGGGACCAGTTCTTC
cdr3_aa: CASSQDPTSGRDQFF
j_call: TRBJ2-1
d_call: TRBD2
clone_size: .
v_call: TRBV4-1

cdr3_nt: TGTGCCAGCAGTGACAAGGGACAGGGATCCTATAGCAATCAGCCCCAGCATTTT
cdr3_aa: CASSDKGQGSYSNQPQHF
j_call: TRBJ1-5
d_call: TRBD1
clone_size: few
v_call: TRBV6-1

cdr3_nt: TGTGCCAGCAGCTTAACGCGAGCGGGATACAATGAGCAGTTCTTC
cdr3_aa: CASSLTRAGYNEQFF
j_call: TRBJ2-1
d_call: TRBD2
clone_size: .
v_call: TRBV7-3

cdr3_nt: TGCAGCGTTGATAGCGGGAGTCCCTACGAGCAGTACTTC
cdr3_aa: CSVDSGSPYEQYF
j_call: TRBJ2-7
d_call: TRBD2
clone_size: .
v_call: TRBV29-1

cdr3_nt: TGTGCCAGCAGTGACCTGTCAGGGGGGTACAATGAGCAGTTCTTC
cdr3_aa: CASSDLSGGYNEQFF
j_call: TRBJ2-1
d_call: .
clone_size: .
v_call: TRBV6-4

cdr3_nt: TGTGCCAGCAGCACCACAGGGAGAGGTTACGAGCAGTACTTC
cdr3_aa: CASSTTGRGYEQYF
j_call: TRBJ2-7
d_call: .
clone_size: .
v_call: TRBV6-1

cdr3_nt: TGCGCCAGCAGCGGACAGGGCACTAGCACAGATACGCAGTATTTT
cdr3_aa: CASSGQGTSTDTQYF
j_call: TRBJ2-3
d_call: TRBD1
clone_size: .
v_call: TRBV5-1

cdr3_nt: TGTGCCAGCACTCATGAGCAGTTCTTC
cdr3_aa: CASTHEQFF
j_call: TRBJ2-1
d_call: .
clone_size: .
v_call: TRBV6-5

cdr3_nt: TGTGCCAGCAGCCAAAGTACACGGGGGACCACCGGGGAGCTGTTTTTT
cdr3_aa: CASSQSTRGTTGELFF
j_call: TRBJ2-2
d_call: .
clone_size: .
v_call: TRBV4-2

cdr3_nt: TGTGCCAGCAGCGCCACACAGGAAAATTCACCCCTCCACTTT
cdr3_aa: CASSATQENSPLHF
j_call: TRBJ1-6
d_call: .
clone_size: .
v_call: TRBV9

cdr3_nt: TGTGCCAGCAGCGGGGGACTAGCGGGAGGTAGGGGGGAGCAGTACTTC
cdr3_aa: CASSGGLAGGRGEQYF
j_call: TRBJ2-7
d_call: TRBD2
clone_size: once
v_call: TRBV7-8